This is a list of T cell receptor beta chains from one sample in a study of T-cell reconstitution after alpha-beta-depleted transplantation in children. TCRdb ran MiXCR on the PCR reads and lists one entry per CDR3 protein. The sample yields 500,000 to 650,000 distinct CDR3 sequences, 10% to 15% seen once. Sample: PBMCs, mostly from graft donor cells, taken 360 days after TCRalphabeta/CD19-depleted stem cell transplant. Every receptor here comes from a male patient under 18 who had a stem cell transplant for acute myeloid leukemia, so the T cells may come from the graft donor. Both conserved end residues are part of each CDR3. The D gene is left open where the match is weak. Not all rows give a size; the values are once, few, many and, for expanded clones, a class.

cdr3_nt: TGTGCCAGCAGTTTAGCCCGGGACAGGCCCTACGAGCAGTACTTC
cdr3_aa: CASSLARDRPYEQYF
v_call: TRBV12-3/TRBV12-4
clone_size: many
d_call: TRBD1
j_call: TRBJ2-7

cdr3_nt: TGTGCCAGCAAGGCGGGTCCTCTCTACGAGCAGTACTTC
cdr3_aa: CASKAGPLYEQYF
v_call: TRBV6-2/TRBV6-3
clone_size: few
d_call: NA
j_call: TRBJ2-7

cdr3_nt: TGCGCCAGCAGTGATACAGGGTCCTACGAGCAGTACTTC
cdr3_aa: CASSDTGSYEQYF
v_call: TRBV10-2
clone_size: NA
d_call: NA
j_call: TRBJ2-7

cdr3_nt: TGTGCCAGCAGCTTAGCCCCTAGGACAGCTGCCGGGGAGCTGTTTTTT
cdr3_aa: CASSLAPRTAAGELFF
v_call: TRBV7-6
clone_size: few
d_call: NA
j_call: TRBJ2-2

cdr3_nt: TGTGCCAGCCAGAGACAGAACACTGAAGCTTTCTTT
cdr3_aa: CASQRQNTEAFF
v_call: TRBV28
clone_size: NA
d_call: NA
j_call: TRBJ1-1

cdr3_nt: TGCAGTGCCGGGGGTGGCGGTAGCCCCTACGAGCAGTACTTC
cdr3_aa: CSAGGGGSPYEQYF
v_call: TRBV20-1
clone_size: NA
d_call: NA
j_call: TRBJ2-7

cdr3_nt: TGTGCCATCAGCCCGCGGGCTCGGGAGACCCAGTACTTC
cdr3_aa: CAISPRARETQYF
v_call: TRBV10-3
clone_size: NA
d_call: NA
j_call: TRBJ2-5

cdr3_nt: TGCAGTGCTAGAGGGGGACTAGCGGCTAGCACAGATACGCAGTATTTT
cdr3_aa: CSARGGLAASTDTQYF
v_call: TRBV20-1
clone_size: once
d_call: TRBD2
j_call: TRBJ2-3

cdr3_nt: TGTGCCAGCAGCGGGATGACGGGACAGAGCCCCTATGGCTACACCTTC
cdr3_aa: CASSGMTGQSPYGYTF
v_call: TRBV9
clone_size: few
d_call: TRBD1
j_call: TRBJ1-2

cdr3_nt: TGTGCCAGCACTCGGACAGGGAGGGGAGAGACCCAGTACTTC
cdr3_aa: CASTRTGRGETQYF
v_call: TRBV28
clone_size: few
d_call: NA
j_call: TRBJ2-5

cdr3_nt: TGCAGCGTTGATGGGGGGCGAACAGATACGCAGTATTTT
cdr3_aa: CSVDGGRTDTQYF
v_call: TRBV29-1
clone_size: many
d_call: NA
j_call: TRBJ2-3

cdr3_nt: TGTGCCAGCAGTTTTGTGGGACAGCCTAACTATGGCTACACCTTC
cdr3_aa: CASSFVGQPNYGYTF
v_call: TRBV28
clone_size: few
d_call: TRBD1
j_call: TRBJ1-2

cdr3_nt: TGCAGTGCTAAGGGCTCGACCACAGATACGCAGTATTTT
cdr3_aa: CSAKGSTTDTQYF
v_call: TRBV20-1
clone_size: NA
d_call: NA
j_call: TRBJ2-3

cdr3_nt: TGTGCCAGCAGTTTATGGACAGGGAACAATGAGCAGTTCTTC
cdr3_aa: CASSLWTGNNEQFF
v_call: TRBV27
clone_size: many
d_call: TRBD1
j_call: TRBJ2-1

cdr3_nt: TGCAGTGCCCCCGGGACAGCGAACTATGGCTACACCTTC
cdr3_aa: CSAPGTANYGYTF
v_call: TRBV20-1
clone_size: few
d_call: TRBD1
j_call: TRBJ1-2

cdr3_nt: TGCAGTGCCCGCGGACCGGGAGGGCCCTACGAGCAGTACTTC
cdr3_aa: CSARGPGGPYEQYF
v_call: TRBV20-1
clone_size: few
d_call: TRBD2
j_call: TRBJ2-7

cdr3_nt: TGTGCCAGCAGTTTTGCCGGCCAGCCTTACAATGAGCAGTTCTTC
cdr3_aa: CASSFAGQPYNEQFF
v_call: TRBV12-3/TRBV12-4
clone_size: many
d_call: NA
j_call: TRBJ2-1

cdr3_nt: TGCAGTGCTCCCGGATTCGCCTACGAGCAGTACTTC
cdr3_aa: CSAPGFAYEQYF
v_call: TRBV20-1
clone_size: few
d_call: NA
j_call: TRBJ2-7

cdr3_nt: TGTGCCAGCAGTTCGACCCGGACAGGGGGCCGGGAGACCCAGTACTTC
cdr3_aa: CASSSTRTGGRETQYF
v_call: TRBV27
clone_size: few
d_call: TRBD1
j_call: TRBJ2-5

cdr3_nt: TGCAGTGCTAAAGACCCTCTGGGAGCGGGAGCGTACAATGAGCAGTTCTTC
cdr3_aa: CSAKDPLGAGAYNEQFF
v_call: TRBV20-1
clone_size: NA
d_call: TRBD2
j_call: TRBJ2-1

cdr3_nt: TGTGCCAGCAGCGTGAGACTAGCGGGACAAGAGCAGTACTTC
cdr3_aa: CASSVRLAGQEQYF
v_call: TRBV9
clone_size: NA
d_call: TRBD2
j_call: TRBJ2-7

cdr3_nt: TGTGCCAGCAGCCCCGGCCGGCGGGGATACCAAGAGACCCAGTACTTC
cdr3_aa: CASSPGRRGYQETQYF
v_call: TRBV7-8
clone_size: NA
d_call: NA
j_call: TRBJ2-5

cdr3_nt: TGCAGCGTTGCGGGAGGGCCGTCCTACAATGAGCAGTTCTTC
cdr3_aa: CSVAGGPSYNEQFF
v_call: TRBV29-1
clone_size: many
d_call: TRBD2
j_call: TRBJ2-1

cdr3_nt: TGTGCCAGCAGCTTGTCGGGAGGGCTCACAGATACGCAGTATTTT
cdr3_aa: CASSLSGGLTDTQYF
v_call: TRBV7-3
clone_size: NA
d_call: TRBD2
j_call: TRBJ2-3

cdr3_nt: TGTGCCAGCAGTTTCCTCGGACAGTCTAACTATGGCTACACCTTC
cdr3_aa: CASSFLGQSNYGYTF
v_call: TRBV27
clone_size: few
d_call: NA
j_call: TRBJ1-2

cdr3_nt: TGTGCCAGCAGTCCGATACTTAGCGGTTCCTACGAGCAGTACTTC
cdr3_aa: CASSPILSGSYEQYF
v_call: TRBV27
clone_size: few
d_call: NA
j_call: TRBJ2-7

cdr3_nt: TGCGCCAGCAGCTTCCGACTAGCGGGAGGGGCCTACAATGAGCAGTTCTTC
cdr3_aa: CASSFRLAGGAYNEQFF
v_call: TRBV5-1
clone_size: NA
d_call: TRBD2
j_call: TRBJ2-1

cdr3_nt: TGTGCCATCACAACAGTATTTCTCGTGGGAGGAGGCAATGAGCAGTTCTTC
cdr3_aa: CAITTVFLVGGGNEQFF
v_call: TRBV13
clone_size: few
d_call: NA
j_call: TRBJ2-1

cdr3_nt: TGTGCCAGCAGTTACAGGGGGGAGACCCAGTACTTC
cdr3_aa: CASSYRGETQYF
v_call: TRBV6-5
clone_size: many
d_call: NA
j_call: TRBJ2-5

cdr3_nt: TGTGCCACCAGCAAGGAGGGGTACGAAGAGACCCAGTACTTC
cdr3_aa: CATSKEGYEETQYF
v_call: TRBV15
clone_size: many
d_call: NA
j_call: TRBJ2-5

cdr3_nt: TGCGCCAGCAAAGAGGGTTTGAACACTGAAGCTTTCTTT
cdr3_aa: CASKEGLNTEAFF
v_call: TRBV4-3
clone_size: NA
d_call: NA
j_call: TRBJ1-1

cdr3_nt: TGCGCCAGCAGACCTAGCGGGAGGGCCCTCTACGAGCAGTACTTC
cdr3_aa: CASRPSGRALYEQYF
v_call: TRBV10-2
clone_size: NA
d_call: TRBD2
j_call: TRBJ2-7

cdr3_nt: TGTGCCAGCAGTTTATCCCCGGGACAGGGCCCCACCGGGGAGCTGTTTTTT
cdr3_aa: CASSLSPGQGPTGELFF
v_call: TRBV7-9
clone_size: few
d_call: TRBD1
j_call: TRBJ2-2

cdr3_nt: TGCAGCGTTGTGGAGGGTAGGTTCACTGAAGCTTTCTTT
cdr3_aa: CSVVEGRFTEAFF
v_call: TRBV29-1
clone_size: NA
d_call: NA
j_call: TRBJ1-1